This TCR beta chain was captured by sequencing in a study of cytomegalovirus exposure and HLA in healthy donors. On the study more broadly: Prior work identified 100 million to 130 million unique TCR beta sequences in some 200 million T cells.

Primers: 60 Vbeta forward and 13 Jbeta reverse. Generated by immunoSEQ multiplex PCR, the TCRdb table keeps only in-frame clones and is missing some. The repertoire holds around 140,000 clones, with 55% to 80% as singletons. Study results and limitations: There were reportedly fewer N-insertions in an Asian-associated ancestry cluster than the roughly 610-donor mean, in a later analysis. More than 150 TCR beta chains were listed as cytomegalovirus-associated.

The CDR3 loop spans 14 amino acids. Per germline, CDR1 MNHEY and CDR2 SMNVEV (reference sequence). V trimming: 8 bases; J trimming: 4 bases; junction bases outside the gene matches: 8. In the case of this clone: Its antigen remains unidentified.

This TCR came from a woman in her thirties or forties in good health and CMV-seronegative. V is TRBV27 and J is TRBJ2-5, with 9 bases that match TRBD2. Input material: PBMCs. The CDR3 nucleotides read TGTGCCAGCGCCAGGGCGGGGGGGCTAGAGACCCAGTACTTC. Its protein product is CASARAGGLETQYF.